The 30 T cell receptor beta chains below come from one sample, sequenced in a study of shared clonotypes between healthy human individuals. Clones were read by immunoSEQ multiplex PCR, and TCRdb kept only the in-frame ones, dropping some. Of fewer than 850,000 clones listed, about 96% are singletons. The naive CD8 population came from CD45RO-negative cells selected for CCR7, without terminally differentiated effector memory CD45RA+ cells. The sequencing sample was made of naive CD8+ T cells sorted from blood. These receptors all stem from a man aged 30 to 45 in good health.

This chain connects TRBV29-1 to TRBJ2-5; possible D gene TRBD1, 8 bases. Per germline, CDR1 SQVTM and CDR2 ANQGSEA. V lost 2 bases and J lost 5, with 15 bases in between. This CDR3 has 14 amino acids. Here the CDR3 reads CSVEKTGEGETQYF. CDR3 DNA sequence: TGCAGCGTTGAAAAGACAGGGGAGGGGGAGACCCAGTACTTC.

This clone appeared a single time. V is TRBV2 and J is TRBJ2-1, with 9 bases matching TRBD2. There are 14 residues in the CDR3. CDR1 SNHLY and CDR2 FYNNEI come from the germline V gene. The V and J ends lost 3 bases and 4 bases, in that order; junction bases with no gene match: 1. The CDR3 nucleotides are TGTGCCAGCAGTGATACTAGCGGGTACAATGAGCAGTTCTTC. It is translated as CASSDTSGYNEQFF.

With regard to this clone: Other DNA sequences within the sample encode an identical CDR3. The chain uses TRBV4-3 and TRBJ2-1, with D maybe TRBD2 (5 bases). The CDR3 covers 15 residues. Germline-derived CDR1 and CDR2 are LGHNA and YSLEER. V dropped 0 bases and J dropped 3 bases, with 9 bases sitting between them. The CDR3 nucleotides read TGCGCCAGCAGCCAAGATCTAGCCAGCTACAATGAGCAGTTCTTC. This encodes CASSQDLASYNEQFF.

This clone was detected once. V gene TRBV7-2 combines with J gene TRBJ2-1; 9 bases fit TRBD2. The ends lost 5 bases at V and 14 bases at J; junction bases unmatched: 7. Germline V gene lookup returns CDR1 SGHTA and CDR2 FQGNSA. The CDR3 runs 12 residues. CDR3 region: CASSLLAGLEFF. The CDR3 region has the DNA TGTGCCAGCAGCCTGCTAGCGGGACTGGAGTTCTTC.

The gene calls are TRBV14 and TRBJ2-1; D is undetermined. This CDR3 is built from 12 residues. CDR1 SGHDN and CDR2 FVKESK come from the germline V gene. Trimming pared 0 bases from V and 12 bases from J, leaving 9 bases between. CDR3 DNA: TGTGCCAGCAGCCAAGATCCACCTAGGCAGTTCTTC. Its translation is CASSQDPPRQFF. The full variable domain, rest sourced from reference TRBV14 and TRBJ2-1, is EAGVTQFPSHSVIEKGQTVTLRCDPISGHDNLYWYRRVMGKEIKFLLHFVKESKQDESGMPNNRFLAERTGGTYSTLKVQPAELEDSGVYFCASSQDPPRQFFGPGTRLTVL.

This clone showed up just once. V usage is TRBV15 and J usage is TRBJ2-5; either TRBD1 or TRBD2 may supply D (5 bases each). V was clipped by 6 bases and J by 3 bases, with 17 bases between them. The CDR3 consists of 15 residues. Germline V gene data show CDR1 as LNHNV and CDR2 as YYDKDF (reference sequence). The CDR3 nucleotides are TGTGCCACCAGAGAGGGACGTTATACAAAAGAGACCCAGTACTTC. This translates into CATREGRYTKETQYF.

This chain connects TRBV7-6 to TRBJ2-7; D perhaps matches TRBD2 (5 bases). The V and J ends lost 2 bases and 7 bases respectively, with 6 bases between them. Looked up from germline, CDR1 is SGHVS and CDR2 is FNYEAQ. The CDR3 totals 11 residues. The CDR3 region has the DNA TGTGCCAGCAGCTTAACTAGGGAGCAGTACTTC. Its protein is CASSLTREQYF.

V gene TRBV7-9 combines with J gene TRBJ2-7; D is unresolved. V lost 8 bases and J 2 bases, leaving 10 bases between the germline ends. The CDR3 contains 12 residues. Germline assignment: CDR1 SEHNR and CDR2 FQNEAQ (reference sequence). CDR3 loop: CASCYGAYEQYF. DNA of the CDR3: TGTGCCAGCTGCTACGGTGCCTACGAGCAGTACTTC.

The chain couples TRBV2 to TRBJ2-7, with TRBD1 as a possible D gene (5 bases). This CDR3 has 13 amino acids. The V and J ends lost 6 bases and 0 bases respectively, with 9 bases between them. CDR1 and CDR2 from the germline V gene are SNHLY and FYNNEI. The CDR3 nucleotides are TGTGCCAGCAGCCCGGACAACTCCTACGAGCAGTACTTC. Amino acids: CASSPDNSYEQYF.

The chain combines TRBV5-1 with TRBJ1-1; TRBD1 is a possible D gene (6 bases). There are 15 residues in the CDR3. Germline loops: CDR1 SGHRS, CDR2 YFSETQ. Trimming took 0 bases from V and 3 from J, leaving 12 bases between them. CDR3 sequence: CASSLEGVRYTEAFF. The CDR3 region has the DNA TGCGCCAGCAGCTTGGAGGGGGTCCGGTACACTGAAGCTTTCTTT.

This chain links TRBV7-9 with TRBJ1-1; D is perhaps TRBD1 (5 bases). The CDR3 consists of 12 residues. Trimming removed 2 bases from V and 7 bases from J, with 8 bases in between. Per the germline V gene, CDR1 is SEHNR and CDR2 is FQNEAQ (reference sequence). The CDR3 region is CASSLPGREAFF. DNA for the CDR3: TGTGCCAGCAGCTTACCGGGGCGTGAAGCTTTCTTT.

This clone was recorded only once. This sequence joins TRBV7-9 and TRBJ1-1; the D is unclear. The V end lost 4 bases, the J end lost 1 base, and 19 bases lay between the germline ends. The CDR3 extends over 17 amino acids. Germline values: CDR1 SEHNR, CDR2 FQNEAQ (reference sequence). The CDR3 nucleotides read TGTGCCAGCAGCTCCCGGCAAAGGCCGGATTCGAACACTGAAGCTTTCTTT. It specifies CASSSRQRPDSNTEAFF. The full variable domain, with the rest looked up from reference TRBV7-9 and TRBJ1-1, is DTGVSQNPRHKITKRGQNVTFRCDPISEHNRLYWYRQTLGQGPEFLTYFQNEAQLEKSRLLSDRFSAERPKGSFSTLEIQRTEQGDSAMYLCASSSRQRPDSNTEAFFGQGTRLTVV.

The V call is TRBV29-1, the J call TRBJ2-1; perhaps TRBD1 as D (5 bases). The V end was cut by 0 bases, the J end by 2 bases, with 11 bases between. The CDR3 sequence is 15 residues long. The germline CDR1 and CDR2 sequences are SQVTM and ANQGSEA. The CDR3: CSVEEAGQAYNEQFF. The DNA of the CDR3 is TGCAGCGTTGAAGAGGCAGGGCAAGCCTACAATGAGCAGTTCTTC.

V gene TRBV19 combines with J gene TRBJ1-1, with D possibly matching TRBD1 (6 bases). The ends were cut back, 7 bases at V and 3 bases at J, with 18 bases in the middle. The CDR3 runs 15 residues. From germline, CDR1 is LNHDA and CDR2 SQIVND (reference sequence). The CDR3 protein is CASKLQGPGDTEAFF. CDR3 bases: TGTGCCAGTAAATTACAGGGCCCCGGGGACACTGAAGCTTTCTTT.

In regard to this clone: Additional DNA sequences in this sample encode the identical CDR3. The rearrangement joins TRBV27 to TRBJ2-1; no definite D call. The CDR3 totals 11 residues. The germline CDR1 and CDR2 sequences are MNHEY and SMNVEV (reference sequence). V lost 5 bases and J 4 bases, leaving 3 bases between the germline ends. DNA of the CDR3: TGTGCCAGCAGTCAGTACAATGAGCAGTTCTTC. This sequence encodes CASSQYNEQFF.

CDR3 amino acids: CASSPGTPPPDTQYF. CDR3 sequence (DNA): TGTGCCAGCTCACCGGGGACCCCGCCACCGGATACGCAGTATTTT. The chain is built from TRBV18 and TRBJ2-3; D may match TRBD1 or TRBD2 (5 bases each). The CDR3 contains 15 residues. V was clipped by 3 bases and J by 6 bases, with 16 bases between them. CDR1 is KGHSH, CDR2 LQKENI, per germline.

This sequence joins TRBV4-1 and TRBJ2-1, with D perhaps matching TRBD1 (5 bases). V lost 1 base, J lost 6 bases, and 10 bases lay in between. CDR1 and CDR2 from the germline V gene are MGHRA and YSYEKL. This CDR3 contains 14 residues. The CDR3 reads CASSQVDSFNEQFF. In nucleotides, the CDR3 is TGCGCCAGCAGCCAAGTCGACAGTTTCAATGAGCAGTTCTTC.

As concerns this clone: Other DNA variants within this sample encode the same CDR3. The chain couples TRBV28 to TRBJ1-2; unclear D gene. Germline V gene sequence: CDR1 MDHEN, CDR2 SYDVKM. V was clipped by 3 bases and J by 3 bases, with 2 bases between them. This CDR3 comprises 11 residues. CDR3 protein: CASSLHYGYTF. Here the CDR3 DNA reads TGTGCCAGCAGTTTGCACTATGGCTACACCTTC.

J is TRBJ2-3 and V is TRBV28, with D perhaps TRBD1 or TRBD2 (5 bases each). Germline V gene sequence: CDR1 MDHEN, CDR2 SYDVKM. The CDR3 spans 13 residues. Trimming left V 6 bases short and J 0 bases short, with 7 bases between. The DNA for the CDR3 is TGTGCCAGCAGACGGGACAGCACAGATACGCAGTATTTT. Translating gives CASRRDSTDTQYF.

The genes are TRBV5-1 and TRBJ1-4; 12 bases match TRBD1. The V gene's germline CDR1 is SGHRS and CDR2 YFSETQ. The CDR3 extends over 15 amino acids. With 5 bases clipped from V and 7 bases from J, the junction kept 6 bases outside the gene matches. CDR3 loop: CASSQGQGALEKLFF. CDR3 in DNA: TGCGCCAGCAGTCAGGGACAGGGGGCGCTTGAAAAACTGTTTTTT.

The chain is built from TRBV7-3 and TRBJ2-2; TRBD2 might be the D (5 bases). In germline, CDR1 is SGHTA, CDR2 FQGTGA. V lost 5 bases, J lost 4 bases, and 11 bases lay in between. The CDR3 is made up of 14 amino acids. CDR3 sequence reads: CASSPKGATGELFF. The CDR3 DNA reads TGTGCCAGCAGCCCCAAGGGAGCCACCGGGGAGCTGTTTTTT. Complete variable domain (other parts from reference TRBV7-3 and TRBJ2-2): GAGVSQTPSNKVTEKGKYVELRCDPISGHTALYWYRQSLGQGPEFLIYFQGTGAADDSGLPNDRFFAVRPEGSVSTLKIQRTERGDSAVYLCASSPKGATGELFFGEGSRLTVL.

This chain uses TRBV7-9 with TRBJ1-1; D gene uncertain. Germline lookup yields CDR1 SEHNR and CDR2 FQNEAQ (reference sequence). V shed 3 bases and J shed 9 bases, with 14 bases lying between them. This CDR3 is 13 amino acids long. The CDR3: CASSFRPDSKAFF. The DNA for the CDR3 is TGTGCCAGCAGCTTCAGGCCTGATTCTAAAGCTTTCTTT.

This clone showed up just once. The chain employs TRBV7-8 and TRBJ1-2; tentative D call: TRBD1 (6 bases). V was clipped by 5 bases and J by 8 bases, with 18 bases between them. The CDR3 contains 14 residues. In germline, CDR1 is SGHVS, CDR2 FQNEAQ. The CDR3 DNA is TGTGCCAGCAGCGCCGGGTGGGGGGCTGACGGCTACACCTTC. This translates into CASSAGWGADGYTF.

This clone was seen a single time. V and J are TRBV11-3 and TRBJ2-1, with D maybe TRBD1 (6 bases). Germline lookup yields CDR1 SGHNT and CDR2 YENEEA. Trimming pared 3 bases from V and 1 base from J, leaving 10 bases between. The CDR3 sequence is 15 residues long. Here the CDR3 reads CASSLGHQSYNEQFF. CDR3 nucleotides: TGTGCCAGCAGCTTGGGACACCAGTCCTACAATGAGCAGTTCTTC. Using reference TRBV11-3 and TRBJ2-1 for the parts outside the CDR3, the full variable domain is EAGVVQSPRYKIIEKKQPVAFWCNPISGHNTLYWYLQNLGQGPELLIRYENEEAVDDSQLPKDRFSAERLKGVDSTLKIQPAELGDSAVYLCASSLGHQSYNEQFFGPGTRLTVL.

The J gene is TRBJ2-7, the V gene TRBV29-1; 7 bases align to TRBD1. This CDR3 is 13 amino acids long. J lost 0 bases, V lost 8 bases, and 7 bases had no gene match. From germline, CDR1 is SQVTM and CDR2 ANQGSEA. CDR3 residues: CSTLTGSSYEQYF. CDR3 nucleotide sequence: TGCAGCACCTTGACAGGGAGCTCCTACGAGCAGTACTTC.

The chain is built from TRBV18 and TRBJ2-7, with 7 bases lining up with TRBD2. V lost 0 bases to trimming and J lost 4 bases; unmatched junction nucleotides: 12. CDR1 and CDR2 from the germline V gene are KGHSH and LQKENI. CDR3 length equals 17 residues. CDR3 in DNA: TGTGCCAGCTCACCACCGCTAGGACTAGGAGGCACATACGAGCAGTACTTC. Protein sequence: CASSPPLGLGGTYEQYF.

The V and J genes are TRBV4-1 and TRBJ2-6, with D hard to call. CDR1 is MGHRA and CDR2 is YSYEKL in the germline V gene. V lost 0 bases, J lost 0 bases, and 9 bases lay in between. This CDR3 is built from 17 residues. CDR3 region: CASSQETTYSGANVLTF. CDR3 coding DNA: TGCGCCAGCAGCCAAGAAACAACATACTCTGGGGCCAACGTCCTGACTTTC.

This clone was recorded once. This specimen includes other DNA sequences encoding the same CDR3. This chain connects TRBV6-6 to TRBJ2-7; the D is unclear. The CDR3 length is 12 residues. V was clipped by 2 bases and J by 4 bases, with 6 bases between them. Per germline, CDR1 MNHNY and CDR2 SVGAGI (reference sequence). CDR3 sequence: CASSYSVYEQYF. The DNA for the CDR3 is TGTGCCAGCAGTTACAGTGTGTACGAGCAGTACTTC.

Worth noting for this clone: This same CDR3 is encoded by further DNA sequences in the sample. CDR3 amino acids: CASSELAGGLEQYF. The CDR3 DNA reads TGTGCCAGCAGTGAACTAGCGGGAGGTTTGGAGCAGTACTTC. The rearrangement joins TRBV6-1 to TRBJ2-7, with TRBD2 identical over 11 bases. V lost 2 bases and J lost 7; bases outside the gene matches: 4. The CDR3 consists of 14 residues. The germline V gene encodes CDR1 MNHNS and CDR2 SASEGT.

The chain employs TRBV11-2 and TRBJ2-1, with TRBD2 as a possible D gene (6 bases). Trimming shortened V by 5 bases and J by 13 bases, and 24 bases separated the two germline ends. The CDR3 has 15 amino acids. CDR1 and CDR2 (germline): SGHAT, FQNNGV. CDR3 amino acids: CASSSSSGESFLQFF. CDR3 sequence (DNA): TGTGCCAGCAGCAGCTCCTCGGGGGAATCATTTTTACAGTTCTTC.